Each of the 30 T cell receptor beta chains below was sequenced from the same sample in a study of response to subunit inactivated influenza vaccine. TCRdb re-analysed the RT-PCR reads in MiXCR, keeping a single row per CDR3 protein. The sample includes 450,000 to 600,000 distinct CDR3 sequences, 7.6% of them seen just once. This material consisted of PBMCs from blood, taken around 2 years after vaccination. The receptors come from a man between 50 and 69 years old who received an inactivated influenza vaccine.

The chain combines TRBV4-1 with TRBJ2-1; D unresolved. Deletions cut 5 bases from V and 8 bases from J, with 16 bases between. The CDR3 is made up of 14 amino acids. CDR1 MGHRA and CDR2 YSYEKL come from the germline V gene. CDR3 DNA: TGCGCCAGCAGCGACCCAAGGAAGTACTATGAGCAGTTCTTC. As protein: CASSDPRKYYEQFF.

The chain recombines TRBV10-3 with TRBJ2-1, with D perhaps given as TRBD1 or TRBD2 (5 bases each). This CDR3 is 13 amino acids long. V gave up 6 bases and J gave up 4 bases, with 10 bases separating them. Germline CDR1 and CDR2: ENHRY and SYGVKD. The CDR3 sequence: CAIRGTEYNEQFF. In DNA form, the CDR3 reads TGTGCCATCAGGGGGACGGAATACAATGAGCAGTTCTTC.

This clonotype was counted between two and nine times. V usage is TRBV11-2 and J usage is TRBJ2-1, with 15 positions matching TRBD2. The V and J ends lost 6 bases and 3 bases, in that order; junction bases with no gene match: 12. Per the germline V gene, CDR1 is SGHAT and CDR2 is FQNNGV. This CDR3 is 19 amino acids long. The CDR3 DNA follows: TGTGCCAGCAGTACCCGAGGACTAGCGGGGGGGCTTCGCTACAATGAGCAGTTCTTC. Amino acids: CASSTRGLAGGLRYNEQFF.

The gene calls are TRBV2 and TRBJ2-1; D ambiguous. CDR1 and CDR2 from the germline V gene are SNHLY and FYNNEI. Trimming pared 7 bases from V and 10 bases from J, leaving 11 bases between. This CDR3 has 11 residues. The CDR3 DNA reads as TGTGCCAGCACCCAAAAAAAAGAGCAGTTCTTC. Translation gives CASTQKKEQFF.

This chain connects TRBV27 to TRBJ2-7, with 8 bases aligning to TRBD2. The CDR3 is 14 residues long. Germline V lookup: CDR1 MNHEY, CDR2 SMNVEV (reference sequence). V lost 6 bases to trimming and J lost 3 bases; unmatched junction nucleotides: 7. The CDR3, as DNA: TGTGCCAGCAGACCCCTAGCGGGTAGCTACGAGCAGTACTTC. It yields the protein CASRPLAGSYEQYF.

This clonotype turned up a few times. The gene calls are TRBV25-1 and TRBJ2-7, with 9 bases identical to TRBD1. This CDR3 is 15 amino acids long. Germline-derived CDR1 and CDR2 are MGHDK and SYGVNS. Trimming removed 3 bases from V and 5 bases from J; junction bases left unmatched: 8. CDR3 nucleotide sequence: TGTGCCAGCAGTGACCACCCAACAGGGGGCCACGAGCAGTACTTC. Protein: CASSDHPTGGHEQYF.

This clonotype was counted only a few times. This rearrangement joins TRBV28 to TRBJ2-1, with D possibly being TRBD1 (5 bases). CDR3 length: 15 residues. V lost 7 bases to trimming and J lost 0 bases, with 13 bases between them. CDR1 and CDR2 from the germline V gene are MDHEN and SYDVKM. The CDR3 loop reads CASTSGPPSYNEQFF. The CDR3 coding sequence is TGTGCCAGCACATCAGGGCCCCCCTCCTACAATGAGCAGTTCTTC.

CDR3 region: CSAKGQHSYEQYF. The CDR3 coding sequence is TGCAGTGCTAAGGGACAGCACTCCTACGAGCAGTACTTC. The chain has TRBV20-1 and TRBJ2-7, with TRBD1 matching over 7 bases. V was pared by 4 bases and J by 0 bases, with 3 bases of the junction left unmatched. The length of the CDR3 is 13 residues. CDR1 DFQATT and CDR2 SNEGSKA come from the germline V gene (reference sequence).

The chain combines TRBV29-1 with TRBJ2-1, with 12 bases aligning to TRBD2. The germline CDR1 and CDR2 sequences are SQVTM and ANQGSEA. The CDR3 contains 15 residues. J gave up 4 bases and V 0 bases, and 1 base lay outside the gene matches. CDR3 residues: CSVEELAGGYNEQFF. The CDR3 coding sequence is TGCAGCGTTGAAGAACTAGCGGGAGGTTACAATGAGCAGTTCTTC.

This clonotype was observed a handful of times. The V and J genes are TRBV5-1 and TRBJ2-2; tentative D call: TRBD2 (6 bases). V lost 0 bases to trimming and J lost 10 bases, with 19 bases between them. The CDR3 spans 16 residues. Looked up from germline, CDR1 is SGHRS and CDR2 is YFSETQ. CDR3 in amino acids: CASSLGTAGRLEELFF. The CDR3 DNA is TGCGCCAGCAGCTTGGGGACCGCGGGGCGCCTGGAGGAGCTGTTTTTT.

This clonotype was counted a few times. This sequence joins TRBV12-3 or TRBV12-4 and TRBJ1-2; weak D call: TRBD1 (6 bases). The V end was cut by 6 bases, the J end by 8 bases, with 22 bases between. The CDR3 runs 15 residues. The CDR3 DNA sequence: TGTGCCAGCAGCCTCCAGACCGGGGGGCGTAGCGGCTACACCTTC. Translated: CASSLQTGGRSGYTF.

The rearrangement links TRBV20-1 to TRBJ2-1, with 8 bases fitting TRBD2. This CDR3 comprises 12 residues. The germline CDR1 and CDR2 sequences are DFQATT and SNEGSKA (reference sequence). The CDR3 is CSGGVVYNEQFF. Here the CDR3 DNA reads TGCAGCGGGGGGGTGGTTTACAATGAGCAGTTCTTC.

This clonotype was detected many times. This chain connects TRBV7-2 to TRBJ1-6, with TRBD1 as a possible D gene (5 bases). The germline V and J ends were trimmed by 2 bases and 7 bases, with 9 bases remaining between them. CDR1 is SGHTA and CDR2 is FQGNSA in the germline V gene. This CDR3 comprises 14 residues. This CDR3 is CASSLFQGNSPLHF. The CDR3 nucleotides are TGTGCCAGCAGCTTATTCCAGGGAAATTCACCCCTCCACTTT.

In this sample, this clonotype turned up many times. V usage is TRBV6-5 and J usage is TRBJ2-1; the match to TRBD2 covers 12 bases. Germline V lookup: CDR1 MNHEY, CDR2 SVGAGI. With 2 bases clipped from V and 7 bases from J, the junction kept 0 bases outside the gene matches. The CDR3 sequence is 14 residues long. In DNA form, the CDR3 reads TGTGCCAGCAGTTACGGGACTAGCGGGAATGAGCAGTTCTTC. Translated, it gives CASSYGTSGNEQFF.

This clonotype was detected ten times or more. The V gene is TRBV12-3 or TRBV12-4, the J gene TRBJ1-5, with TRBD1 as a possible D gene (6 bases). Trimming removed 7 bases from V and 2 bases from J, with 15 bases in between. The CDR3 covers 15 residues. CDR3 DNA sequence: TGTGCCAGCACACTACAGGGTTCGGGCAATCAGCCCCAGCATTTT. Its protein product is CASTLQGSGNQPQHF.

There are many counts of this clonotype. V is TRBV4-3 and J is TRBJ2-7, with 11 bases identical to TRBD2. V lost 0 bases and J lost 9; bases outside the gene matches: 7. There are 15 residues in the CDR3. From germline, CDR1 is LGHNA and CDR2 YSLEER. The CDR3 sequence: CASSQDVLAGGWQYF. CDR3 sequence (DNA): TGCGCCAGCAGCCAAGATGTGCTAGCGGGAGGTTGGCAGTACTTC.

The chain is built from TRBV28 and TRBJ2-2; TRBD2 aligns across 7 bases. Germline CDR1 reads MDHEN; CDR2 reads SYDVKM. The CDR3 length is 16 residues. J gave up 5 bases and V 3 bases, and 9 bases lay outside the gene matches. The CDR3 sequence is CASSLLSGEYTGELFF. Here the CDR3 DNA reads TGTGCCAGCAGTTTGTTGAGCGGGGAATATACCGGGGAGCTGTTTTTT. The whole variable domain, remainder taken from reference TRBV28 and TRBJ2-2, is DVKVTQSSRYLVKRTGEKVFLECVQDMDHENMFWYRQDPGLGLRLIYFSYDVKMKEKGDIPEGYSVSREKKERFSLILESASTNQTSMYLCASSLLSGEYTGELFFGEGSRLTVL.

This clonotype was observed a few times. The chain recombines TRBV4-3 with TRBJ1-4; the D is unclear. The V gene lost 0 bases and the J gene lost 8 bases, with 10 bases spanning the gap. This CDR3 contains 14 residues. From germline, CDR1 is LGHNA and CDR2 YSLEER. CDR3 sequence reads: CASSQDEGTEKLFF. In DNA, the CDR3 is TGCGCCAGCAGCCAAGATGAGGGCACCGAAAAACTGTTTTTT.

For the CDR3, the DNA is TGTGCCAGCAGCTTTCGAAGGGAAGCGGAGCGTGGCAATGAGCAGTTCTTC. Its protein product is CASSFRREAERGNEQFF. This sequence joins TRBV5-6 and TRBJ2-1, with D tentatively TRBD2 (5 bases). CDR3 length equals 17 residues. The germline gives CDR1 SGHDT, CDR2 YYEEEE. The ends were cut back, 2 bases at V and 6 bases at J, with 21 bases in the middle.

This clonotype was seen many times. DNA of the CDR3: TGTGCCAGCAGTTTATCGACAGGGCCCTTAGAGACCCAGTACTTC. Its translation: CASSLSTGPLETQYF. V usage is TRBV27 and J usage is TRBJ2-5; TRBD1 agrees at 7 bases. From germline, CDR1 is MNHEY and CDR2 SMNVEV (reference sequence). The CDR3 is made up of 15 amino acids. The junction had 5 bases not matched to a gene; V was cut back by 0 bases and J by 4 bases.

DNA for the CDR3: TGTGCCAGCAGCTACGACAGGGGCCCCGGTCAGCCCCAGCATTTT. Amino acid sequence: CASSYDRGPGQPQHF. The genes are TRBV6-2 or TRBV6-3 and TRBJ1-5; 8 nucleotides line up with TRBD1. Trimming at V came to 6 bases and at J to 6 bases, leaving 10 bases not matched to a gene. Germline loops: CDR1 MNHEY, CDR2 SVGEGT. The CDR3 sequence is 15 residues long.

The chain couples TRBV7-9 to TRBJ2-7, with D perhaps TRBD2 (7 bases). The CDR3 has 17 residues. Deletions cut 1 base from V and 3 bases from J, with 19 bases between. Germline CDR1 SEHNR, CDR2 FQNEAQ (reference sequence). CDR3 nucleotides: TGTGCCAGCAGCTTAGTGAAACACAGGGAGGGGAGCTACGAGCAGTACTTC. It codes for CASSLVKHREGSYEQYF. The whole variable domain, filled in from reference TRBV7-9 and TRBJ2-7, reads DTGVSQNPRHKITKRGQNVTFRCDPISEHNRLYWYRQTLGQGPEFLTYFQNEAQLEKSRLLSDRFSAERPKGSFSTLEIQRTEQGDSAMYLCASSLVKHREGSYEQYFGPGTRLTVT.

This clonotype has more than one count but fewer than ten. The V gene is TRBV12-3 or TRBV12-4, the J gene TRBJ1-5, with TRBD1 matching 7 bases. This CDR3 comprises 12 residues. After removal of 3 bases from V and 10 bases from J, the junction contained 3 bases not matched to a gene. In nucleotides, the CDR3 is TGTGCCAGCAGTTTGATAGGGGGCCCCCAGCATTTT. As protein: CASSLIGGPQHF.

In regard to this clonotype: A read error may be the cause here, since a much bigger clone is one base away. The rearrangement joins TRBV5-5 to TRBJ2-5, with D hard to call. CDR1 and CDR2 (germline): SGHKS, YYEKEE (reference sequence). This CDR3 comprises 16 residues. CDR3 sequence reads: CASSLFPGNSEDTQYF. For the CDR3, the DNA is TGTGCCAGCAGCTTGTTCCCTGGAAACAGCGAAGATACCCAGTACTTC.

This clonotype was seen at least ten times. This chain connects TRBV10-3 to TRBJ1-4; 10 bases line up with TRBD1. Germline-derived CDR1 and CDR2 are ENHRY and SYGVKD. This CDR3 spans 14 amino acids. Unmatched junction bases numbered 1, after V lost 4 bases and J lost 5 bases. The CDR3 loop reads CAISGGQGNEKLFF. DNA of the CDR3: TGTGCCATCAGTGGGGGACAGGGGAATGAAAAACTGTTTTTT.

This clonotype has only a few counts. The chain couples TRBV28 to TRBJ1-1; D gene uncertain. The CDR3 length is 11 residues. Germline CDR1 is MDHEN and CDR2 is SYDVKM. Trimming took off 10 bases at V and 3 bases at J, with 9 bases between the two ends. The CDR3 bases are TGTGCCACCCGAAAGTACACTGAAGCTTTCTTT. Its protein is CATRKYTEAFF.

This clonotype has just a few counts. This chain links TRBV28 with TRBJ2-1, with 9 positions matching TRBD2. The germline gives CDR1 MDHEN, CDR2 SYDVKM. J lost 7 bases, V lost 2 bases, and 6 bases had no gene match. CDR3 length equals 15 residues. CDR3 residues: CASSLHGGGENEQFF. CDR3 nucleotides: TGTGCCAGCAGTTTACATGGCGGGGGGGAGAATGAGCAGTTCTTC.

The rearrangement links TRBV3-1 to TRBJ1-6; D not certain. Trimming stripped 4 bases from V and 4 bases from J, with 14 bases between. The CDR3 totals 16 residues. Germline CDR1 is LGHDT and CDR2 is YNNKEL (reference sequence). CDR3: CASSRMGLSYNSPLHF. The CDR3 region has the DNA TGTGCCAGCAGCCGGATGGGATTATCTTATAATTCACCCCTCCACTTT.

The table lists this clonotype with a few counts. The rearrangement uses TRBV6-1 and TRBJ1-3; D not resolved. The CDR3 spans 15 residues. V lost 5 bases and J lost 4, with 15 bases in between. Germline V gene sequence: CDR1 MNHNS, CDR2 SASEGT. The CDR3 coding sequence is TGTGCCAGCAGTCCAGGATGGGCTGGGGGAAACACCATATATTTT. As protein: CASSPGWAGGNTIYF.

This clonotype was observed many times. The J gene is TRBJ1-6, the V gene TRBV5-1, with 7 bases matching TRBD1. Trimming cost V 3 bases and J 0 bases; bases outside gene matches: 9. The CDR3 covers 18 residues. Germline V lookup: CDR1 SGHRS, CDR2 YFSETQ. The CDR3 spells CASSSLSGGASYNSPLHF. The CDR3 DNA reads TGCGCCAGCAGCTCCCTGTCAGGGGGAGCCTCCTATAATTCACCCCTCCACTTT.